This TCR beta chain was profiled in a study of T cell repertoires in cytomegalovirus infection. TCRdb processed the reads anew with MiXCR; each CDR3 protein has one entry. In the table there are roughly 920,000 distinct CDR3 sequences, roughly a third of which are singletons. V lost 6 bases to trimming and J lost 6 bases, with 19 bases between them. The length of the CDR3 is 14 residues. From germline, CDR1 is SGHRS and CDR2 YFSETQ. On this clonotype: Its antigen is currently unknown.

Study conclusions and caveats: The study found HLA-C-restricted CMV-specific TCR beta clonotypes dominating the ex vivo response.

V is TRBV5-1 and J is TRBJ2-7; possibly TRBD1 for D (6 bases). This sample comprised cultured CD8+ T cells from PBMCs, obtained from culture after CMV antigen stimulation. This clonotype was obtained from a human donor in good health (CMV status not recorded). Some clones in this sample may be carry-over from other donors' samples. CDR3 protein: CASNSRDNGGEQYF. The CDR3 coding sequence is TGCGCCAGCAACTCCCGGGACAACGGCGGCGAGCAGTACTTC.